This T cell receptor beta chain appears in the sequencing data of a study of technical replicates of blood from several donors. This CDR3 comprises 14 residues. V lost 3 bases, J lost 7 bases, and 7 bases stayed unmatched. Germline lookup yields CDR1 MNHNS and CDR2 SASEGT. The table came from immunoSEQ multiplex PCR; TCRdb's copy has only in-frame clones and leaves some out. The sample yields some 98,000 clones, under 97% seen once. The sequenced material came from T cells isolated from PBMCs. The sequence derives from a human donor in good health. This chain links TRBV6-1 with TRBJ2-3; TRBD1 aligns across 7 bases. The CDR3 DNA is TGTGCCAGCAGTGACTCGGACAGGCGCTATACGCAGTATTTT. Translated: CASSDSDRRYTQYF.